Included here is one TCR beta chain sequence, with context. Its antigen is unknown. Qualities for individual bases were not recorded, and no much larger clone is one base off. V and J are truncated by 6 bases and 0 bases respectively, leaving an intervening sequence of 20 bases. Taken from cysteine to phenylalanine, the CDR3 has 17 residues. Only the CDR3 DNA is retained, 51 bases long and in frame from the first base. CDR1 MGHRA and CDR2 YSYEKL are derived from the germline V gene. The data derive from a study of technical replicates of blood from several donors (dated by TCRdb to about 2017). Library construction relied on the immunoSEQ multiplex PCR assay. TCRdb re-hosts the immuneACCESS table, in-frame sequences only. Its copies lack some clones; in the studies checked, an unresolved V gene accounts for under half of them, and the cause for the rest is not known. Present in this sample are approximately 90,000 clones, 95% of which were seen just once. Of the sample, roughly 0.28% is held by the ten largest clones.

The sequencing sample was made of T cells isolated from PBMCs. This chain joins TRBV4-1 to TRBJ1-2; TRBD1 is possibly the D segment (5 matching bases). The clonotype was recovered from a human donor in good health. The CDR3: CASRRMGAGTTNYGYTF. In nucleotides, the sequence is TGCGCCAGCAGACGTATGGGAGCCGGGACTACTAACTATGGCTACACCTTC.